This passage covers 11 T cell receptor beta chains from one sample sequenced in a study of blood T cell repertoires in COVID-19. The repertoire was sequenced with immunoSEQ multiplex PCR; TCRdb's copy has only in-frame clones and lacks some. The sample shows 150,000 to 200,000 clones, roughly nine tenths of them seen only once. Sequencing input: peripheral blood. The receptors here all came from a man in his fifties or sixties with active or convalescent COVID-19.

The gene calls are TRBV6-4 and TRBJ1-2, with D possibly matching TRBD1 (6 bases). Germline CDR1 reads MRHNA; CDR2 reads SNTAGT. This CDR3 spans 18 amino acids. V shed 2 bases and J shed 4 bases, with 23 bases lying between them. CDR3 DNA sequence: TGTGCCAGCAGTGACCGGCAGGGGAGAGGTAGAACTCCCTATGGCTACACCTTC. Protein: CASSDRQGRGRTPYGYTF.

The CDR3 spells CASSVTSAGGYTDTQYF. Written as DNA, the CDR3 is TGTGCCAGCAGCGTAACTAGCGCGGGAGGCTACACAGATACGCAGTATTTT. The rearrangement links TRBV9 to TRBJ2-3, with 8 bases lining up with TRBD2. Germline V gene data show CDR1 as SGDLS and CDR2 as YYNGEE. Trimming took 1 base from V and 2 from J; bases not matched to a gene: 9. The CDR3 loop spans 17 amino acids. Drawing the rest from reference TRBV9 and TRBJ2-3, the complete variable domain is DSGVTQTPKHLITATGQRVTLRCSPRSGDLSVYWYQQSLDQGLQFLIQYYNGEERAKGNILERFSAQQFPDLHSELNLSSLELGDSALYFCASSVTSAGGYTDTQYFGPGTRLTVL.

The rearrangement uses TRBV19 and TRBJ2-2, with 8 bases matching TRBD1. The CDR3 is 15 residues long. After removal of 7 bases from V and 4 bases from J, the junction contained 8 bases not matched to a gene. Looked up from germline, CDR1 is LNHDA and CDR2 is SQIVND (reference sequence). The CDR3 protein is CASTPDRGSTGELFF. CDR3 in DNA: TGTGCCAGTACCCCCGACAGGGGCAGCACCGGGGAGCTGTTTTTT.

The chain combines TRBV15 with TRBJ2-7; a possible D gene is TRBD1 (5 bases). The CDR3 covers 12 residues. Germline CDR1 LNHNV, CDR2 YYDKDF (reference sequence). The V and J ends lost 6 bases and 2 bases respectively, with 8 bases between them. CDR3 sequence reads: CATSDSAYEQYF. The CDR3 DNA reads TGTGCCACCAGTGACAGCGCCTACGAGCAGTACTTC.

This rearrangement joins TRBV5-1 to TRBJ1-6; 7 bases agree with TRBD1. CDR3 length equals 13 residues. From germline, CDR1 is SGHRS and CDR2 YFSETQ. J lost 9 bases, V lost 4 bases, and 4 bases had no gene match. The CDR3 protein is CASSPGGRSPLHF. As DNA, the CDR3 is TGCGCCAGCAGCCCAGGGGGACGTTCACCCCTCCACTTT.

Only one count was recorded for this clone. CDR3 nucleotide sequence: TGTGCCAGCAGCACTAAAGGGGTTAACGAGCAGTACTTC. This translates into CASSTKGVNEQYF. The rearrangement joins TRBV9 to TRBJ2-7; possibly TRBD1 for D (5 bases). There are 13 residues in the CDR3. V dropped 4 bases and J dropped 5 bases, with 13 bases sitting between them. The germline V gene has CDR1 SGDLS and CDR2 YYNGEE.

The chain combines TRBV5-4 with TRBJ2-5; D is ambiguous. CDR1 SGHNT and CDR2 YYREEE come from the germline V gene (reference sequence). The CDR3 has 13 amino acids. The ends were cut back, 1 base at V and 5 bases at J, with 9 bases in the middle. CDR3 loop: CASSLQQRETQYF. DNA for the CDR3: TGTGCCAGCAGCTTGCAGCAGAGGGAGACCCAGTACTTC.

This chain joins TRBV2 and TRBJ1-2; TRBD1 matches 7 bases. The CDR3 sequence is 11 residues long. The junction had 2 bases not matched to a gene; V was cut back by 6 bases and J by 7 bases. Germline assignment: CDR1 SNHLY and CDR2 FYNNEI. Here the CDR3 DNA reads TGTGCCAGCAGACGGGACAGTGGCTACACCTTC. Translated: CASRRDSGYTF.

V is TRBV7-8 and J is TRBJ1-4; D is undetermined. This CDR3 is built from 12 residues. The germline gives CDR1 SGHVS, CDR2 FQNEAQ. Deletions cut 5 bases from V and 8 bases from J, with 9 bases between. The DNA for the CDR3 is TGTGCCAGCAGCCCGTCCCGGGAAAAACTGTTTTTT. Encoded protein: CASSPSREKLFF.

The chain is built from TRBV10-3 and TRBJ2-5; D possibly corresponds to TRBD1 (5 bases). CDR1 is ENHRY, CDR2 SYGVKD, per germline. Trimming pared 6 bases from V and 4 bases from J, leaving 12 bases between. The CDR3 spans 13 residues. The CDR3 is CAISTRDPETQYF. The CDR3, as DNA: TGTGCCATCAGCACCAGGGATCCAGAGACCCAGTACTTC.

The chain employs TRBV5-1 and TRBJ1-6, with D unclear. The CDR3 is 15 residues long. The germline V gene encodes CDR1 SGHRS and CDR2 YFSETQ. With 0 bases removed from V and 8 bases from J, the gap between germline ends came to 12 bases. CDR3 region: CASSLAVGRDSPLHF. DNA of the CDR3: TGCGCCAGCAGCTTGGCGGTAGGGAGGGATTCACCCCTCCACTTT.